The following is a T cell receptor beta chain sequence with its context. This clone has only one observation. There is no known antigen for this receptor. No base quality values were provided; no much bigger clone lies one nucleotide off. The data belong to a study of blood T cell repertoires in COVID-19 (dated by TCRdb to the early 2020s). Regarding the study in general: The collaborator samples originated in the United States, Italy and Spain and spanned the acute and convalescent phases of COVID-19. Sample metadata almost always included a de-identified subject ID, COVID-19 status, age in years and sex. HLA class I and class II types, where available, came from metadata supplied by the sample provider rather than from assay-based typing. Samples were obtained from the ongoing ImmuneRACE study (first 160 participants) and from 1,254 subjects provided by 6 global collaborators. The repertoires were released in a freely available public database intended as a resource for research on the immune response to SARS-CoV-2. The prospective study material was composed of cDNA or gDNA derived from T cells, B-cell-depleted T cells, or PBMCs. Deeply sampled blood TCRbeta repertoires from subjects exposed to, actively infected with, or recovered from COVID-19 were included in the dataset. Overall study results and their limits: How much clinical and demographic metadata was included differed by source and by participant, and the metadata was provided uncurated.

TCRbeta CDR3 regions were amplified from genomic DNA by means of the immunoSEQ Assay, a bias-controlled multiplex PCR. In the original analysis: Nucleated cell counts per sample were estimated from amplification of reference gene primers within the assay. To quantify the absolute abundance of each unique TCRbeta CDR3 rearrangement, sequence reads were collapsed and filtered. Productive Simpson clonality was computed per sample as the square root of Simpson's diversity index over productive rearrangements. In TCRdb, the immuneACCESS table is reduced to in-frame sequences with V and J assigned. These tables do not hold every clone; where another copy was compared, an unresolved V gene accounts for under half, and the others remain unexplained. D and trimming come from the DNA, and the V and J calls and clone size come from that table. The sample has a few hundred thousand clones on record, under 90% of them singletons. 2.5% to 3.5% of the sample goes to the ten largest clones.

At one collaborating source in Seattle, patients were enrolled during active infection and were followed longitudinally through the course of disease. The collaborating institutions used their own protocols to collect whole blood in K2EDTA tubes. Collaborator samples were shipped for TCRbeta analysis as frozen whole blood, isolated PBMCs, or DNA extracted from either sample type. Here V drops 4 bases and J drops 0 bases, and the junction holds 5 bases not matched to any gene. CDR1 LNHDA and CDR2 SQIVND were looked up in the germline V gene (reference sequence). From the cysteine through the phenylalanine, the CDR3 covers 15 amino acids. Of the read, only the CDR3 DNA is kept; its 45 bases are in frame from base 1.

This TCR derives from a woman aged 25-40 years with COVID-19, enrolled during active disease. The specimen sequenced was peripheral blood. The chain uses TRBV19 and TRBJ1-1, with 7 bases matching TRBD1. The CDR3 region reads CASSTPGTVNTEAFF. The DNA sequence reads TGTGCCAGTAGTACACCCGGGACAGTGAACACTGAAGCTTTCTTT.